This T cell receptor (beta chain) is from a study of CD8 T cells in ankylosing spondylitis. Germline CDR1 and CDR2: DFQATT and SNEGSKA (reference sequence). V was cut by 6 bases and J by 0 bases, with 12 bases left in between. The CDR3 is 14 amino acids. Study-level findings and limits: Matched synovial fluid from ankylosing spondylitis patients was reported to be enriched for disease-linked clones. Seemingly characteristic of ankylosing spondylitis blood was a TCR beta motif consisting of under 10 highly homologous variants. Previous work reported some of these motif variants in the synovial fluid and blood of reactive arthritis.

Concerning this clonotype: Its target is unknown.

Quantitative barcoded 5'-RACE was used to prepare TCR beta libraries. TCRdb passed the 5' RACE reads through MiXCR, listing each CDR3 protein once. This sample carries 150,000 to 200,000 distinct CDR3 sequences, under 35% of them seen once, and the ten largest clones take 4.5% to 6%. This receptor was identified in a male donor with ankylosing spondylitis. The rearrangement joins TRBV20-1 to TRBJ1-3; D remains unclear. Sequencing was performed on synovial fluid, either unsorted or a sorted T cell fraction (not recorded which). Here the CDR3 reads CSAPDGNSGNTIYF. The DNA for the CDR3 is TGCAGTGCCCCGGACGGAAACTCTGGAAACACCATATATTTT.